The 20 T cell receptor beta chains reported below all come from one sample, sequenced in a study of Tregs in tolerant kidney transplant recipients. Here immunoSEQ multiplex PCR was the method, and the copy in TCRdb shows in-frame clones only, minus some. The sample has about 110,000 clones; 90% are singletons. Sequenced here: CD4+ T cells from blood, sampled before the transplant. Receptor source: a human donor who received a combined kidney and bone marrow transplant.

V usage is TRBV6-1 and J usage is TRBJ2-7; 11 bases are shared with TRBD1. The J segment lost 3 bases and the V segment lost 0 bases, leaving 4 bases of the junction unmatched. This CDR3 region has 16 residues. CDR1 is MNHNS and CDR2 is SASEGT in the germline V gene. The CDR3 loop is CASSEALGQGVYEQYF. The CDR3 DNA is TGTGCCAGCAGTGAAGCGTTGGGACAGGGGGTCTACGAGCAGTACTTC.

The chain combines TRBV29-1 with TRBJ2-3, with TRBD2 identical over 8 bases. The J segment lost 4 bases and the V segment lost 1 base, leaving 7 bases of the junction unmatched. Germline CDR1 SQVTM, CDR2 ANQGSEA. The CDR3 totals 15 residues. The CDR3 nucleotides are TGCAGCGTTGAAGTTCCGGGACTAGGGTCAGATACGCAGTATTTT. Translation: CSVEVPGLGSDTQYF.

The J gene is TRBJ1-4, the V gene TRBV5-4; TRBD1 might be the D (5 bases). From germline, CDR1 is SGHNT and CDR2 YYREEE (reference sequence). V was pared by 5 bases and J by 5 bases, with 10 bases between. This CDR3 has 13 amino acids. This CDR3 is CASSPGANEKLFF. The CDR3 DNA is TGTGCCAGCAGTCCTGGGGCGAATGAAAAACTGTTTTTT. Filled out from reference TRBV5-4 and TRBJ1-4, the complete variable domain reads ETGVTQSPTHLIKTRGQQVTLRCSSQSGHNTVSWYQQALGQGPQFIFQYYREEENGRGNFPPRFSGLQFPNYSSELNVNALELDDSALYLCASSPGANEKLFFGSGTQLSVL.

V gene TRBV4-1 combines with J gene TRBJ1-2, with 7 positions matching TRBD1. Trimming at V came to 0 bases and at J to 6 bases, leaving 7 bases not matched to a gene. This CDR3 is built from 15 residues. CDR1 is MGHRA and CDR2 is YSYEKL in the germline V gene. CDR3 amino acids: CASSQDDRVRNGYTF. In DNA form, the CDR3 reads TGCGCCAGCAGCCAAGATGACAGGGTACGGAATGGCTACACCTTC.

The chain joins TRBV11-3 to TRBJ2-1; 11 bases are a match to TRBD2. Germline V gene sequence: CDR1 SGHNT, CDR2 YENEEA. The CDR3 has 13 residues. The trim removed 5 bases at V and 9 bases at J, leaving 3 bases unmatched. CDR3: CASSVSGGGEQFF. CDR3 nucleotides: TGTGCCAGCAGCGTTAGCGGGGGGGGTGAGCAGTTCTTC.

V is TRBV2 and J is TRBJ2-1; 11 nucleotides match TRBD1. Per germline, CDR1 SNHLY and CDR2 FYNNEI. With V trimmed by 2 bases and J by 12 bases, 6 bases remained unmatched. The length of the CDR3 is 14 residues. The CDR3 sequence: CASSETGQGGWQFF. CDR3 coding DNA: TGTGCCAGCAGTGAAACGGGACAGGGGGGATGGCAGTTCTTC.

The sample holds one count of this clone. The CDR3 loop is CASSPGRGFDGYTF. CDR3 in DNA: TGTGCCAGCAGCCCCGGACGGGGGTTCGACGGCTACACCTTC. The V call is TRBV11-2, the J call TRBJ1-2, with a possible D match to TRBD1 (5 bases). The CDR3 is 14 amino acids. The V gene lost 5 bases and the J gene lost 8 bases, with 18 bases spanning the gap. CDR1 SGHAT and CDR2 FQNNGV come from the germline V gene.

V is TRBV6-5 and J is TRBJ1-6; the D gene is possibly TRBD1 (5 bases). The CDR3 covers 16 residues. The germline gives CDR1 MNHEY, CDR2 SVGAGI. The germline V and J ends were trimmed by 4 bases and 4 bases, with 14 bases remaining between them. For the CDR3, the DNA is TGTGCCAGCAGTTCCCGGCGGGGGGATTATAATTCACCCCTCCACTTT. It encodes CASSSRRGDYNSPLHF.

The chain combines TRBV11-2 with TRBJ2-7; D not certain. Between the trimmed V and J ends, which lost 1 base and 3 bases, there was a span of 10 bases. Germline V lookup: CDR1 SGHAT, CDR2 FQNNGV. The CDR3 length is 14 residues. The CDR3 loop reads CASSLVVGSYEQYF. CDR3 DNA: TGTGCCAGCAGCTTAGTCGTCGGTAGCTACGAGCAGTACTTC. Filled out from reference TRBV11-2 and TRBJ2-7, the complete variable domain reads EAGVAQSPRYKIIEKRQSVAFWCNPISGHATLYWYQQILGQGPKLLIQFQNNGVVDDSQLPKDRFSAERLKGVDSTLKIQPAKLEDSAVYLCASSLVVGSYEQYFGPGTRLTVT.

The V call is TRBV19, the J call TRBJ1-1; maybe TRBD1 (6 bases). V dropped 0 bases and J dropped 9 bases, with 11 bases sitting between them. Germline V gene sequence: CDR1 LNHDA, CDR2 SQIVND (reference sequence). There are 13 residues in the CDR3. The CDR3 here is CASSIESDSQAFF. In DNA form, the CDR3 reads TGTGCCAGTAGTATAGAGTCGGACAGTCAAGCTTTCTTT.

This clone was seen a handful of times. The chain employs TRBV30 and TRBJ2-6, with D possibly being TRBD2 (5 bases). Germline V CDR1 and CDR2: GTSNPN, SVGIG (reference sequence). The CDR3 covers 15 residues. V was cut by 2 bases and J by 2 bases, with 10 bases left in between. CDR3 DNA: TGTGCCTGGAGTCAGGAGCGGACTGGGGCCAACGTCCTGACTTTC. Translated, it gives CAWSQERTGANVLTF.

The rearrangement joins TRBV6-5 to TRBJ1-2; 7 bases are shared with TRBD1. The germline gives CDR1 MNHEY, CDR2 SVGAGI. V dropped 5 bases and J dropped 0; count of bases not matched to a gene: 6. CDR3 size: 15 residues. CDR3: CASSQDRLTNYGYTF. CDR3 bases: TGTGCCAGCAGTCAGGACAGGCTTACTAACTATGGCTACACCTTC.

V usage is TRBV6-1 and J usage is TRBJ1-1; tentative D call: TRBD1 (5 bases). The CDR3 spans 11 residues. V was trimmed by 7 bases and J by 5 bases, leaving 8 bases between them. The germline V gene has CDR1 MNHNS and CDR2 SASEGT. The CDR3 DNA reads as TGTGCCAGCATTCGACAGACTGAAGCTTTCTTT. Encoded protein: CASIRQTEAFF.

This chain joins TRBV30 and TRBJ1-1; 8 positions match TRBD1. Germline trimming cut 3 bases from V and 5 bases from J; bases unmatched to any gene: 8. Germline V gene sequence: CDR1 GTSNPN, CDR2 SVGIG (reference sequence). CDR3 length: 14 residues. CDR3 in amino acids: CAWRGDRGRTEAFF. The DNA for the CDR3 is TGTGCCTGGAGGGGCGACAGGGGACGGACTGAAGCTTTCTTT.

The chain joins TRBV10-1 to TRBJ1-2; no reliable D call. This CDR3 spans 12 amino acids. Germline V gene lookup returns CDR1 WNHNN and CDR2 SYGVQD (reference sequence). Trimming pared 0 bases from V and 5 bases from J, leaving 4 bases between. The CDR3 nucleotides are TGCGCCAGCAGTGAGTCCCTTTATGGCTACACCTTC. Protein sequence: CASSESLYGYTF.

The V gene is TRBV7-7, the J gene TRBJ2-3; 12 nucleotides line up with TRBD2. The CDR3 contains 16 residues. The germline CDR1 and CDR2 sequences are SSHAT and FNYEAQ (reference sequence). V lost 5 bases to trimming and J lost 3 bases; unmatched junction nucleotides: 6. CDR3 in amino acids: CASSPLAGGVTDTQYF. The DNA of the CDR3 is TGTGCCAGCAGCCCCCTAGCGGGGGGGGTAACAGATACGCAGTATTTT.

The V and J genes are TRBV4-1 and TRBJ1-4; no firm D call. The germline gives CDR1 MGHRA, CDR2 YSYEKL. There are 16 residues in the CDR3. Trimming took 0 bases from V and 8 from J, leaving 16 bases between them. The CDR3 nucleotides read TGCGCCAGCAGCCAAGACCTGGCACGTTGGAGGGAAAAACTGTTTTTT. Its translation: CASSQDLARWREKLFF.

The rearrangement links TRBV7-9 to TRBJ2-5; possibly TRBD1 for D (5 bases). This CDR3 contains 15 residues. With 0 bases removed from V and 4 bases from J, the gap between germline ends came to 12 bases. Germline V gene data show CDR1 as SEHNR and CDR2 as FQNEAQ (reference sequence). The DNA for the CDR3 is TGTGCCAGCAGCTTAGCGGGCCAGGGTGGAGAGACCCAGTACTTC. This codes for CASSLAGQGGETQYF.

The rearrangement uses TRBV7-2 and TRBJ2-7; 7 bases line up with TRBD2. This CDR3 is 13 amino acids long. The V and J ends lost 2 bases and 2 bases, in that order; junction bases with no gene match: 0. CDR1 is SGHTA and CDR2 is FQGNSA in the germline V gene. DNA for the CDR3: TGTGCCAGCAGCTTAAGCGGGACCTACGAGCAGTACTTC. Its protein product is CASSLSGTYEQYF.

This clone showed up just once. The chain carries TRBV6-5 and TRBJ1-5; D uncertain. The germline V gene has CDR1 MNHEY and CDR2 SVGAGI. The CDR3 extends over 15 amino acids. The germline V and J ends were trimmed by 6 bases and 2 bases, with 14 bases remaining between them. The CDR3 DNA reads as TGTGCCAGCAGCTGGGAGCGACTTCGCAATCAGCCCCAGCATTTT. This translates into CASSWERLRNQPQHF.